A single sample is the source of the 14 T cell receptor beta chains below, sequenced in a study of blood T cell repertoires in COVID-19. Assay: immunoSEQ multiplex PCR; the TCRdb copy retains only in-frame clones and omits some. The sample carries fewer than 300,000 clones, approximately 90% recorded once. The sequenced sample was PBMCs or T cells enriched from blood (not recorded which). The source is a woman aged 35 to 49 with acute COVID-19.

The chain couples TRBV7-2 to TRBJ2-3, with TRBD2 matching 12 bases. Per germline, CDR1 SGHTA and CDR2 FQGNSA. The CDR3 spans 16 residues. J lost 1 base, V lost 5 bases, and 4 bases had no gene match. Here the CDR3 DNA reads TGTGCCAGCAGCGCTAGCGGGAGGGACGGCACAGATACGCAGTATTTT. This encodes CASSASGRDGTDTQYF.

This sequence joins TRBV5-8 and TRBJ2-7; D remains unclear. Germline CDR1 is SGHTS and CDR2 is YDEGEE. The CDR3 extends over 15 amino acids. V gave up 2 bases and J gave up 4 bases, with 16 bases separating them. DNA for the CDR3: TGTGCCAGCAGCTTCCGCTCCCCTGGTGCGTACGAGCAGTACTTC. This sequence encodes CASSFRSPGAYEQYF.

The gene calls are TRBV10-3 and TRBJ1-2; 11 bases line up with TRBD1. The J segment lost 6 bases and the V segment lost 3 bases, leaving 6 bases of the junction unmatched. Germline V lookup: CDR1 ENHRY, CDR2 SYGVKD. This CDR3 is built from 15 residues. The DNA of the CDR3 is TGTGCCATCAGTGATGAGGGGACAGGGGGTGATGGCTACACCTTC. Protein: CAISDEGTGGDGYTF.

This clone was recorded only once. The chain is built from TRBV7-2 and TRBJ2-3; D gene ambiguous. The CDR3 length is 12 residues. The V end lost 3 bases, the J end lost 6 bases, and 7 bases lay between the germline ends. The germline V gene encodes CDR1 SGHTA and CDR2 FQGNSA. The DNA for the CDR3 is TGTGCCAGCAGCTTTATGTTTGATACGCAGTATTTT. Protein product: CASSFMFDTQYF.

The chain is built from TRBV7-9 and TRBJ1-5, with a weak D call TRBD1 (5 bases). This CDR3 region has 15 residues. Per germline, CDR1 SEHNR and CDR2 FQNEAQ (reference sequence). Deletions cut 5 bases from V and 2 bases from J, with 13 bases between. As DNA, the CDR3 is TGTGCCAGCAGCCGCACCGGGGGGGGCAATCAGCCCCAGCATTTT. This sequence encodes CASSRTGGGNQPQHF.

The V call is TRBV6-5, the J call TRBJ1-6, with 7 positions matching TRBD1. The CDR3 has 13 amino acids. J was trimmed by 10 bases and V by 5 bases; bases with no gene match: 5. Looked up from germline, CDR1 is MNHEY and CDR2 is SVGAGI. Here the CDR3 DNA reads TGTGCCAGCAGTCGACAGGGTCGCTCACCCCTCCACTTT. Amino acids: CASSRQGRSPLHF.

This chain links TRBV14 with TRBJ2-2, with TRBD2 identical over 7 bases. V shed 4 bases, J shed 6 bases, and the junction held 14 bases outside the gene matches. Germline CDR1 is SGHDN and CDR2 is FVKESK. There are 17 residues in the CDR3. The CDR3 protein is CASSPAGRDQFAGELFF. CDR3 bases: TGTGCCAGCAGCCCAGCGGGGAGGGATCAGTTTGCCGGGGAGCTGTTTTTT.

The genes are TRBV7-9 and TRBJ2-5; maybe TRBD2 (6 bases). The V gene lost 3 bases and the J gene lost 4 bases, with 18 bases spanning the gap. Germline CDR1 SEHNR, CDR2 FQNEAQ (reference sequence). CDR3 size: 16 residues. This CDR3 is CASSFGVGGAGETQYF. The CDR3 DNA follows: TGTGCCAGCAGCTTCGGGGTCGGCGGGGCGGGAGAGACCCAGTACTTC. Complete variable domain (other parts from reference TRBV7-9 and TRBJ2-5): DTGVSQNPRHKITKRGQNVTFRCDPISEHNRLYWYRQTLGQGPEFLTYFQNEAQLEKSRLLSDRFSAERPKGSFSTLEIQRTEQGDSAMYLCASSFGVGGAGETQYFGPGTRLLVL.

The rearrangement links TRBV3-1 (or the pseudogene TRBV3-2) to TRBJ1-5; D gene ambiguous. Germline CDR1 reads LGHDT; CDR2 reads YNNKEL (reference sequence). Deletions cut 1 base from V and 9 bases from J, with 16 bases between. This CDR3 is built from 15 residues. The CDR3 DNA is TGTGCCAGCAGCCAAGGCCCGGGCCAGGCGGGGCCCCAGCATTTT. Residues: CASSQGPGQAGPQHF.

Details on this clone: Compared with germline, one end of the junction differs, possibly owing to a read error. The rearrangement uses TRBV12-3 or TRBV12-4 and TRBJ1-2, with D perhaps matching TRBD1 (5 bases). The length of the CDR3 is 13 residues. Here the CDR3 DNA reads TGTGCCAGCAGTCTAGCGGGGGGTAATGGCTACACCTTC. Protein product: CASSLAGGNGYTF.

CDR3 nucleotide sequence: TGTGCCACCAGCAGTGCCGGGACAGGAAACACCGGGGAGCTGTTTTTT. As protein: CATSSAGTGNTGELFF. The chain is built from TRBV15 and TRBJ2-2; 8 nucleotides agree with TRBD1. CDR1 and CDR2 from the germline V gene are LNHNV and YYDKDF (reference sequence). The trim removed 3 bases at V and 2 bases at J, leaving 5 bases unmatched. There are 16 residues in the CDR3.

The chain links TRBV9 to TRBJ2-1, with 12 bases that match TRBD1. CDR1 is SGDLS, CDR2 YYNGEE, per germline. Trimming cost V 0 bases and J 8 bases; bases outside gene matches: 9. This CDR3 is built from 17 residues. The CDR3 loop is CASSVVSGTGGGDEQFF. In DNA form, the CDR3 reads TGTGCCAGCAGCGTAGTTTCTGGGACAGGGGGCGGGGATGAGCAGTTCTTC.

The chain uses TRBV11-3 and TRBJ2-7; unclear D gene. V was trimmed by 1 base and J by 6 bases, leaving 4 bases between them. The CDR3 is made up of 11 amino acids. Germline lookup yields CDR1 SGHNT and CDR2 YENEEA. The CDR3 DNA reads TGTGCCAGCAGCTTAGGGAGCGAGCAGTACTTC. Translation: CASSLGSEQYF.

The chain carries TRBV19 and TRBJ2-1; TRBD2 agrees at 9 bases. Germline V CDR1 and CDR2: LNHDA, SQIVND (reference sequence). The CDR3 extends over 16 amino acids. Trimming removed 2 bases from V and 2 bases from J; junction bases left unmatched: 4. CDR3 in amino acids: CASSISPSGAYNEQFF. DNA for the CDR3: TGTGCCAGTAGTATAAGCCCTAGCGGGGCCTACAATGAGCAGTTCTTC. Full variable domain (remainder filled in from reference TRBV19 and TRBJ2-1): DGGITQSPKYLFRKEGQNVTLSCEQNLNHDAMYWYRQDPGQGLRLIYYSQIVNDFQKGDIAEGYSVSREKKESFPLTVTSAQKNPTAFYLCASSISPSGAYNEQFFGPGTRLTVL.